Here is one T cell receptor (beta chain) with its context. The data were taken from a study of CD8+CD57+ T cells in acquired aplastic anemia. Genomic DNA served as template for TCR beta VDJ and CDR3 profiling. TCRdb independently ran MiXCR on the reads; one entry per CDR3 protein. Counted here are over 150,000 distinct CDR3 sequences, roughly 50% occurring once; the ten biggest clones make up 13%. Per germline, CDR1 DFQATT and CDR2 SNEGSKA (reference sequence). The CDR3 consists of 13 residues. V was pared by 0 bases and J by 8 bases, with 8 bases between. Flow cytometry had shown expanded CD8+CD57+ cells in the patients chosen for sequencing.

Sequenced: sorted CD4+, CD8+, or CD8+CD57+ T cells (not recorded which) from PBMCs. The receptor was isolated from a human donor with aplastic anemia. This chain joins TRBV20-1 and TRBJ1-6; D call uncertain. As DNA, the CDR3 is TGCAGTGCTAGAGATCACGGGGATTCACCCCTCCACTTT. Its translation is CSARDHGDSPLHF.